A single sample is the source of the 27 T cell receptor beta chains below, sequenced in a study of CD8 T cells in Susac syndrome. Random hexamers primed reverse transcription of about 0.45 to 1 ug RNA. TCRdb re-called the immunoSEQ multiplex PCR reads through MiXCR, storing one row per CDR3 protein. The sample contains 100,000 to 150,000 distinct CDR3 sequences, around 96% of which appear only once. The sample taken for sequencing was CD8+ T cells from PBMCs. The receptors derive from a human donor with Susac syndrome.

The chain carries TRBV9 and TRBJ1-1, with 7 bases identical to TRBD1. The germline CDR1 and CDR2 sequences are SGDLS and YYNGEE. Trimming removed 0 bases from V and 5 bases from J; junction bases left unmatched: 1. The CDR3 is made up of 13 amino acids. Here the CDR3 DNA reads TGTGCCAGCAGCGTAGGGGGACAGACTGAAGCTTTCTTT. Translated: CASSVGGQTEAFF.

The chain combines TRBV27 with TRBJ2-5; weak D call: TRBD1 (5 bases). The germline V gene has CDR1 MNHEY and CDR2 SMNVEV (reference sequence). CDR3 length: 14 amino acids. V was shortened by 3 bases and J by 2 bases, with 10 bases between the two germline ends. The CDR3 loop reads CASSLTDTQETQYF. The CDR3 bases are TGTGCCAGCAGTTTGACAGATACTCAAGAGACCCAGTACTTC.

The chain couples TRBV25-1 to TRBJ2-5, with D possibly matching TRBD1 (6 bases). The V and J ends lost 3 bases and 7 bases respectively, with 18 bases between them. Germline V gene data show CDR1 as MGHDK and CDR2 as SYGVNS. The CDR3 has 15 amino acids. This chain's CDR3 is CASSDSSRLGGTQYF. The DNA for the CDR3 is TGTGCCAGCAGTGATTCATCCCGGTTAGGGGGGACCCAGTACTTC.

The gene calls are TRBV30 and TRBJ2-3; tentative D call: TRBD2 (6 bases). Germline CDR1 reads GTSNPN; CDR2 reads SVGIG (reference sequence). V lost 0 bases, J lost 4 bases, and 11 bases lay in between. The CDR3 spans 14 residues. CDR3 amino acids: CAWSVTSSADTQYF. The CDR3 DNA reads as TGTGCCTGGAGTGTGACTAGTTCTGCAGATACGCAGTATTTT.

The chain has TRBV9 and TRBJ1-2, with 8 bases identical to TRBD1. The CDR3 sequence is 16 residues long. V lost 4 bases and J lost 0; bases outside the gene matches: 8. The germline V gene encodes CDR1 SGDLS and CDR2 YYNGEE. This CDR3 is CASSPRDRSTNYGYTF. CDR3 DNA sequence: TGTGCCAGCAGCCCCCGGGACAGGAGTACTAACTATGGCTACACCTTC.

This clonotype was seen only once. The chain carries TRBV27 and TRBJ2-6; no clear D. The V and J ends lost 3 bases and 4 bases respectively, with 7 bases between them. From germline, CDR1 is MNHEY and CDR2 SMNVEV (reference sequence). CDR3 size: 14 residues. CDR3 sequence reads: CASSFLYGANVLTF. The CDR3 DNA follows: TGTGCCAGCAGTTTTCTTTACGGGGCCAACGTCCTGACTTTC.

This clonotype has just one count. The V and J genes are TRBV3-1 and TRBJ1-2, with a tentative D call TRBD1 (5 bases). The CDR3 has 14 residues. In germline, CDR1 is LGHDT, CDR2 YNNKEL (reference sequence). The V and J ends lost 4 bases and 4 bases respectively, with 13 bases between them. CDR3 in DNA: TGTGCCAGCAGCCCCCGGGGGTGGATCTATGGCTACACCTTC. Translating gives CASSPRGWIYGYTF. Using reference TRBV3-1 and TRBJ1-2 for the parts outside the CDR3, the full variable domain is DTAVSQTPKYLVTQMGNDKSIKCEQNLGHDTMYWYKQDSKKFLKIMFSYNNKELIINETVPNRFSPKSPDKAHLNLHINSLELGDSAVYFCASSPRGWIYGYTFGSGTRLTVV.

The genes are TRBV30 and TRBJ2-1; D is possibly TRBD2 (5 bases). The CDR3 loop spans 15 amino acids. From germline, CDR1 is GTSNPN and CDR2 SVGIG (reference sequence). V lost 1 base to trimming and J lost 6 bases, with 16 bases between them. The CDR3 region is CAWSDDTPGSNEQFF. CDR3 sequence (DNA): TGTGCCTGGAGTGACGACACCCCGGGATCCAATGAGCAGTTCTTC.

The rearrangement links TRBV7-9 to TRBJ2-7; D might be TRBD1 or TRBD2, each matching 6 bases. Germline values: CDR1 SEHNR, CDR2 FQNEAQ (reference sequence). There are 16 residues in the CDR3. Trimming removed 0 bases from V and 4 bases from J, with 16 bases in between. The CDR3 loop reads CASSLASRGGGYEQYF. The CDR3 DNA reads as TGTGCCAGCAGCTTAGCGTCCAGGGGAGGAGGGTACGAGCAGTACTTC.

J is TRBJ1-1 and V is TRBV20-1; the match to TRBD1 covers 8 bases. Germline assignment: CDR1 DFQATT and CDR2 SNEGSKA (reference sequence). J gave up 3 bases and V 0 bases, and 6 bases lay outside the gene matches. The CDR3 is 15 amino acids. CDR3 sequence (DNA): TGCAGTGCTAGAGATCAGGCAGGGGGCTACACTGAAGCTTTCTTT. Encoded protein: CSARDQAGGYTEAFF.

CDR3 sequence reads: CASSQILGARTEAFF. The CDR3 nucleotides are TGCGCCAGCAGCCAAATTCTTGGGGCGCGGACTGAAGCTTTCTTT. The chain links TRBV4-1 to TRBJ1-1; possible D gene TRBD1, 5 bases. The CDR3 loop spans 15 amino acids. V lost 2 bases, J lost 5 bases, and 15 bases lay in between. Germline CDR1 and CDR2: MGHRA and YSYEKL.

This rearrangement joins TRBV15 to TRBJ2-7; 10 bases are shared with TRBD2. There are 17 residues in the CDR3. Germline loops: CDR1 LNHNV, CDR2 YYDKDF (reference sequence). V shed 1 base and J 2 bases; nucleotides not matched to a gene: 8. CDR3 amino acids: CATSRGLAGVGPYEQYF. The DNA of the CDR3 is TGTGCCACCAGCAGAGGCCTAGCGGGAGTTGGGCCCTACGAGCAGTACTTC.

V is TRBV21-1 and J is TRBJ2-7; the table's D call of TRBD2 was not tested on the DNA. TRBV21-1 is reported as a pseudogene. CDR3 size: 15 residues. The CDR3: CASSKLARGGREQYF. The CDR3 DNA is TGTGCCAGCAGCAAACTTGCGCGGGGGGGCCGAGAGCAGTACTTC.

This chain links TRBV5-1 with TRBJ1-2; maybe TRBD1 (6 bases). Germline V gene lookup returns CDR1 SGHRS and CDR2 YFSETQ. Trimming removed 2 bases at V and 4 bases at J, with 12 bases between. The CDR3 is made up of 14 amino acids. CDR3 coding DNA: TGCGCCAGCAGCTTACCAGGACAGACCTATGGCTACACCTTC. Translating gives CASSLPGQTYGYTF.

The chain's CDR3 is CASSFGLEGYTF. CDR3 sequence (DNA): TGTGCCAGCAGTTTTGGCCTCGAAGGCTACACCTTC. This chain joins TRBV28 and TRBJ1-2; D is unclear. The germline V gene encodes CDR1 MDHEN and CDR2 SYDVKM. The CDR3 is made up of 12 amino acids. The ends were cut back, 3 bases at V and 8 bases at J, with 10 bases in the middle.

The chain links TRBV28 to TRBJ1-1; a possible D gene is TRBD1 (5 bases). This CDR3 is 14 amino acids long. The germline V gene encodes CDR1 MDHEN and CDR2 SYDVKM. Trimming cost V 3 bases and J 8 bases, with 16 bases left between them. CDR3 nucleotides: TGTGCCAGCAGTTTTGTCCAAGACAGCCCCGAAGCTTTCTTT. It codes for CASSFVQDSPEAFF.

DNA of the CDR3: TGTGCCGGGGAGGAGGACAGCCGGGGGACTGAAGCTTTCTTT. Protein: CAGEEDSRGTEAFF. The V call is TRBV30, the J call TRBJ1-1, with D tentatively TRBD1 (6 bases). The CDR3 runs 14 residues. CDR1 is GTSNPN, CDR2 SVGIG, per germline (reference sequence). The V end was cut by 8 bases, the J end by 5 bases, with 21 bases between.

This clonotype came up once. This chain links TRBV2 with TRBJ2-7; D may be TRBD2 (6 bases). Germline V gene sequence: CDR1 SNHLY, CDR2 FYNNEI. V gave up 2 bases and J gave up 5 bases, with 16 bases separating them. The CDR3 covers 15 residues. DNA for the CDR3: TGTGCCAGCAGTGAAACCCGGGAGATTAACGACGAGCAGTACTTC. Protein sequence: CASSETREINDEQYF.

The V and J genes are TRBV6-4 and TRBJ2-3, with D possibly TRBD1 on 5 matching bases. Trimming left V 2 bases short and J 3 bases short, with 6 bases between. The V gene's germline CDR1 is MRHNA and CDR2 SNTAGT. The CDR3 extends over 13 amino acids. Written as DNA, the CDR3 is TGTGCCAGCAGTGACAGGGGAACAGATACGCAGTATTTT. Protein product: CASSDRGTDTQYF.

This chain uses TRBV25-1 with TRBJ2-7; possible D gene TRBD2, 7 bases. The CDR3 is 14 amino acids. Trimming cost V 6 bases and J 0 bases, with 12 bases left between them. Germline values: CDR1 MGHDK, CDR2 SYGVNS. The CDR3 DNA is TGTGCCAGCAGGGAGGGGGGGATCTCCTACGAGCAGTACTTC. This encodes CASREGGISYEQYF.

This sequence joins TRBV25-1 and TRBJ1-2; D gene ambiguous. Trimming cost V 7 bases and J 5 bases, with 20 bases left between them. Germline assignment: CDR1 MGHDK and CDR2 SYGVNS. CDR3 length: 15 residues. CDR3 DNA sequence: TGTGCCAGCATGGGTGGCGGCCCTTACGGGTATGGCTACACCTTC. It translates to CASMGGGPYGYGYTF.

This clonotype was counted a single time. CDR3 sequence reads: CASSPRQGLAGELFF. The CDR3 DNA reads as TGTGCCAGCAGTCCTAGACAGGGCTTGGCCGGGGAGCTGTTTTTT. The chain combines TRBV27 with TRBJ2-2; 7 bases agree with TRBD1. The CDR3 consists of 15 residues. The V gene end was trimmed by 5 bases and the J gene end by 6 bases; junction bases not matched to a gene: 9. Germline CDR1 reads MNHEY; CDR2 reads SMNVEV (reference sequence).

The chain is built from TRBV30 and TRBJ2-5; D tentatively reads TRBD1 or TRBD2 (5 bases each). V was shortened by 2 bases and J by 5 bases, with 9 bases between the two germline ends. Germline CDR1 GTSNPN, CDR2 SVGIG (reference sequence). This CDR3 spans 12 amino acids. The CDR3 DNA is TGTGCCTGGAGTCTAGAGGGGGAGACCCAGTACTTC. Amino acids: CAWSLEGETQYF.

This clonotype was recorded once. The rearrangement links TRBV11-2 to TRBJ1-1, with TRBD1 as a possible D gene (6 bases). This CDR3 has 15 residues. Germline CDR1 and CDR2: SGHAT and FQNNGV. Deletions cut 4 bases from V and 4 bases from J, with 16 bases between. DNA for the CDR3: TGTGCCAGCAGCTACTCAGGGGTTGGGGTCACTGAAGCTTTCTTT. Encoded protein: CASSYSGVGVTEAFF.

This chain uses TRBV12-3 or TRBV12-4 with TRBJ1-5; 8 positions match TRBD1. The CDR3 sequence is 15 residues long. Germline trimming cut 6 bases from V and 4 bases from J; bases unmatched to any gene: 8. This CDR3 is CASSDQGAGNQPQHF. DNA of the CDR3: TGTGCCAGCAGCGACCAGGGGGCCGGGAATCAGCCCCAGCATTTT.

The J gene is TRBJ2-3, the V gene TRBV6-4, with 7 bases identical to TRBD2. Germline V CDR1 and CDR2: MRHNA, SNTAGT. CDR3 length: 15 residues. V trimming: 2 bases; J trimming: 6 bases; junction bases outside the gene matches: 8. The CDR3 DNA sequence: TGTGCCAGCAGTGACGAAGCGGGGCAGGCGGATACGCAGTATTTT. This encodes CASSDEAGQADTQYF.

V usage is TRBV30 and J usage is TRBJ1-5; perhaps TRBD1 as D (6 bases). The CDR3 sequence is 16 residues long. V lost 5 bases and J 1 base, leaving 18 bases between the germline ends. Germline CDR1 reads GTSNPN; CDR2 reads SVGIG (reference sequence). Here the CDR3 reads CAWATEGGRSNQPQHF. CDR3 in DNA: TGTGCCTGGGCCACAGAGGGGGGCAGGAGCAATCAGCCCCAGCATTTT.